This T cell receptor (beta chain) is from a study of blood T cells in healthy people across ages. The authors ran a second PCR of about 6 to 11 cycles using a sample-barcoded 5' primer and a J-beta primer mix. TCRdb re-analysed the 5' RACE reads in MiXCR, keeping a single row per CDR3 protein. The sample holds about 1.7 million distinct CDR3 sequences; roughly 27% are singletons and the top ten take 7% to 9%. The junction had 7 bases not matched to a gene; V was cut back by 2 bases and J by 8 bases. Germline lookup yields CDR1 SGHRS and CDR2 YFSETQ. CDR3 length: 14 amino acids. The V gene is TRBV5-1, the J gene TRBJ1-2; 9 nucleotides match TRBD1. Sequenced: blood. This TCR was recovered from a woman under 40 in good health. The CDR3 loop reads CASSFPGQGSGYTF. The CDR3 DNA reads as TGCGCCAGCAGCTTTCCGGGACAGGGCTCCGGCTACACCTTC.